The clone carrying this T cell receptor beta chain has just a few counts. Its antigen is not known. Time point described: patch test 1, 2 weeks after DPC sensitization. Regarding treatment: therapeutic diphenylcyclopropenone sensitization with weekly scalp DPC. The sample originates from a study of human T cells and chemical hapten exposure. TCRdb independently ran MiXCR on the RACE reads; one entry per CDR3 protein. The sample contains under 450,000 distinct CDR3 sequences, more than 4.5% of which appear only once. General observations from the study: In comparison with controls, expanded TCRs gave rise to a significantly larger number of large CDR3 similarity clusters.

The sequence was obtained from a woman between 45 and 65 years old with alopecia areata. Some clones in this sample may be carry-over from other donors' samples. Here the sequenced sample was whole blood, taken in connection with sensitization to the hapten diphenylcyclopropenone (DPC).

CDR3 residues: CSVAQNTGELFF. The CDR3 region has the DNA TGCAGCGTTGCTCAGAACACCGGGGAGCTGTTTTTT. The genes are TRBV29-1 and TRBJ2-2; D unclear. This CDR3 comprises 12 residues. Germline assignment: CDR1 SQVTM and CDR2 ANQGSEA. V gave up 4 bases and J gave up 1 base, with 4 bases separating them.